These T cell receptor beta chains were read from a single sample in a study of blood T cell repertoires in COVID-19. Clones were read by immunoSEQ multiplex PCR, and TCRdb kept only the in-frame ones, dropping some. Of 160,000 or so clones listed, around 80% were seen once; the top ten hold approximately 11%. The material sequenced was peripheral blood. The receptors derive from a man in his 60s with active or convalescent COVID-19. CDR3s include the opening cysteine and the closing phenylalanine or tryptophan. Fields, in order: CDR3 DNA, CDR3 protein, clone size, V gene, D gene, J gene, CDR3 length. The D gene is left open where the match is weak. Clone size is given for some rows only: seen once, a few or many times, or a class if the clone is expanded.

TGTGCCAGTAGCCCGGGACAGGGGGCCACAAGAGGCACAGATACGCAGTATTTT CASSPGQGATRGTDTQYF many TRBV19 TRBD1 TRBJ2-3 18
TGTGCCAGCACCTTCGCCCGGGGGTATAAGCAGTTCTTC CASTFARGYKQFF - TRBV12-3/TRBV12-4 - TRBJ2-1 13
TGTGCCAGCAGCCTATCCGGACTAGCGGGGGCCAGCACAGATACGCAGTATTTT CASSLSGLAGASTDTQYF once TRBV3-1/TRBV3-2 TRBD2 TRBJ2-3 18
TGCGCCAGCAGCTTGGCGGGACAGCATCAAGAGACCCAGTACTTC CASSLAGQHQETQYF - TRBV5-1 TRBD1 TRBJ2-5 15
TGTGCCAGTAGCGCAGGTTTTAATGGCTACACCTTC CASSAGFNGYTF few TRBV19 - TRBJ1-2 12
TGTGCCAGCAGCGTAGCAGGGGGCGGGTCTGTTGGTGAAAAACTGTTTTTT CASSVAGGGSVGEKLFF few TRBV9 TRBD1 TRBJ1-4 17
TGCAGCGTTAGAACAGGGCTCAATCAGCCCCAGCATTTT CSVRTGLNQPQHF many TRBV29-1 - TRBJ1-5 13
TGTGCCAGCAGCGTATGGCTCAACACTGAAGCTTTCTTT CASSVWLNTEAFF few TRBV9 - TRBJ1-1 13
TGTGCCAGCAGTCTCCGGGACAGGGGTCAAGAGACCCAGTACTTC CASSLRDRGQETQYF - TRBV2 TRBD1 TRBJ2-5 15
TGTGCCAGCAGTTTCGCCCTCGGAGGGGTACCTAACTATGGCTACACCTTC CASSFALGGVPNYGYTF - TRBV28 - TRBJ1-2 17
TGTGCCAGTAGTATAGTTCCGGCCCTTGTGGGGCATTACTCCTACAATGAGCAGTTCTTC CASSIVPALVGHYSYNEQFF - TRBV19 - TRBJ2-1 20
TGTGCCAGTAGTATAGATCTGGCAGGGGGTATCACTGAAGCTTTCTTT CASSIDLAGGITEAFF - TRBV19 TRBD1 TRBJ1-1 16
TGCGCCAGCAGCTTGGCGGACAGGATCGGTGGCTACACCTTC CASSLADRIGGYTF - TRBV5-1 TRBD1 TRBJ1-2 14
TGTGCCAGCAGTTTATCACAAGCTAACTATGGCTACACCTTC CASSLSQANYGYTF - TRBV28 - TRBJ1-2 14